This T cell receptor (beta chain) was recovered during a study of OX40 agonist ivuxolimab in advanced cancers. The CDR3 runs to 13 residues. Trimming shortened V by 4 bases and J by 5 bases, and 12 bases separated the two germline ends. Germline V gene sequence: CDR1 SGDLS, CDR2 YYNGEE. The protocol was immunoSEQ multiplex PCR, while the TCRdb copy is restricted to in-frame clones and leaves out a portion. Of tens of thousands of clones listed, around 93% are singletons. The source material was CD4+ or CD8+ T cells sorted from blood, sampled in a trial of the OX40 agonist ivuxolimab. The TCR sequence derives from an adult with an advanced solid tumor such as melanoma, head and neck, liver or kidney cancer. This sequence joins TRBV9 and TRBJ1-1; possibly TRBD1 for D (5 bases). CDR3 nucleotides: TGTGCCAGCAGCCATACGGGGGGAACTGAAGCTTTCTTT. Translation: CASSHTGGTEAFF.